This T cell receptor beta chain was profiled in a study of tumor and adjacent non-tumor tissue in lung cancer. Study at large: Samples averaged about 4.3 million productive TCRbeta reads each.

The study, taken as a whole, reports: Normal lung showed higher cumulative top 100 clone frequency than tumor. TCR diversity was significantly greater in tumor than normal lung tissue.

This CDR3 contains 15 residues. Germline values: CDR1 MNHEY, CDR2 SVGEGT. Regarding this clonotype: The antigen is unknown.

A modified ARM-PCR protocol with three rounds of nested PCR amplified TCRbeta. TCRdb re-analysed the multiplex PCR reads in MiXCR, keeping a single row per CDR3 protein. The top ten clones hold about 12% of a sample with about 75,000 distinct CDR3 sequences, under 85% of them seen once. RNA was extracted from bulk tissue without any cell sorting. This chain links TRBV6-2 or TRBV6-3 with TRBJ2-7, with 12 bases identical to TRBD1. The clonotype comes from a woman aged 50 to 65 with non-small cell lung cancer. The sequenced sample was lung tumor tissue. The CDR3 bases are TGTGCAAGCCAGCTACCGGGACAGGGGGCCAACGTGCAGTACTTC. Its protein is CASQLPGQGANVQYF.